Below are 2 T cell receptor beta chains sequenced from a single sample in a study of blood T cell repertoires in COVID-19. Clones were read by immunoSEQ multiplex PCR, and TCRdb kept only the in-frame ones, dropping some. The sample lists about 320,000 clones, approximately 85% occurring once. The source material was peripheral blood. The receptor set was obtained from a human donor in a cohort sampled during active COVID-19.

J is TRBJ2-1 and V is TRBV6-5; no definite D call. Germline-derived CDR1 and CDR2 are MNHEY and SVGAGI. The V and J ends lost 4 bases and 10 bases respectively, with 11 bases between them. The CDR3 has 12 amino acids. CDR3 sequence: CASSSRSREQFF. CDR3 sequence (DNA): TGTGCCAGCAGTTCTCGTTCCCGGGAGCAGTTCTTC.

A remark on this clone: One end of the junction is discordant with germline, which a read error may explain. The chain joins TRBV6-5 to TRBJ1-5; the D gene is possibly TRBD1 (6 bases). The CDR3 is 15 amino acids. CDR1 is MNHEY and CDR2 is SVGAGI in the germline V gene. DNA of the CDR3: TGTGCCAGCAGTGACTCTTTGGGGGCTGGTCAGCCCCAGCATTTT. Translated: CASSDSLGAGQPQHF.